The 29 T cell receptor beta chains given below trace back to one sample, sequenced in a study of blood T cell repertoires in COVID-19. Measured with immunoSEQ multiplex PCR; TCRdb has only the in-frame clones, and not every one. The table shows a few hundred thousand clones, with 70% to 90% occurring only once. What was sequenced was PBMCs or T cells enriched from blood (not recorded which). The receptors originated from a man in his forties in a cohort exposed to, infected with or recovered from COVID-19 (not recorded which).

The chain has TRBV2 and TRBJ2-5; 13 bases agree with TRBD2. The CDR3 is 16 residues long. J gave up 9 bases and V 5 bases, and 12 bases lay outside the gene matches. Germline CDR1 reads SNHLY; CDR2 reads FYNNEI. This CDR3 is CASSLGTSGVPRAQYF. The CDR3 DNA reads as TGTGCCAGCAGTTTGGGGACTAGCGGGGTCCCAAGGGCCCAGTACTTC.

This rearrangement joins TRBV27 to TRBJ2-5, with 7 positions matching TRBD1. The V gene end was trimmed by 6 bases and the J gene end by 4 bases; junction bases not matched to a gene: 11. Germline V gene sequence: CDR1 MNHEY, CDR2 SMNVEV (reference sequence). CDR3 length equals 15 residues. DNA for the CDR3: TGTGCCAGCAGGCCGACAGGGCGCCCCGGAGAGACCCAGTACTTC. Amino acid sequence: CASRPTGRPGETQYF.

The chain couples TRBV6-5 to TRBJ1-5; D call uncertain. The V end lost 8 bases, the J end lost 2 bases, and 10 bases lay between the germline ends. CDR1 is MNHEY, CDR2 SVGAGI, per germline. The CDR3 extends over 13 amino acids. This CDR3 reads CASGRLGNQPQHF. CDR3 in DNA: TGTGCCAGCGGGAGGCTTGGCAATCAGCCCCAGCATTTT.

This sequence joins TRBV6-1 and TRBJ2-5; 10 bases are shared with TRBD2. The V segment lost 1 base and the J segment 5 bases; nucleotides outside the gene matches: 13. CDR1 is MNHNS, CDR2 SASEGT, per germline. CDR3 length equals 18 residues. CDR3: CASSEGSSSGSLLETQYF. CDR3 coding DNA: TGTGCCAGCAGTGAAGGTAGCTCTAGCGGGAGTCTATTGGAGACCCAGTACTTC.

This chain uses TRBV9 with TRBJ1-1; no reliable D call. CDR1 is SGDLS, CDR2 YYNGEE, per germline. This CDR3 is 13 amino acids long. The V end lost 6 bases, the J end lost 4 bases, and 13 bases lay between the germline ends. The CDR3 nucleotides are TGTGCCAGCACCGGGTTTGGTAGCACTGAAGCTTTCTTT. Translated: CASTGFGSTEAFF.

The chain joins TRBV28 to TRBJ1-3; D remains unclear. With 9 bases removed from V and 0 bases from J, the gap between germline ends came to 15 bases. Germline values: CDR1 MDHEN, CDR2 SYDVKM. The CDR3 covers 15 residues. The CDR3 reads CASREQQLSGNTIYF. CDR3 in DNA: TGTGCCAGTAGAGAACAGCAACTCTCTGGAAACACCATATATTTT.

Concerning this clone: Other DNA sequences in the sample encode the same CDR3. The gene calls are TRBV5-1 and TRBJ2-3; 9 positions agree with TRBD1. Germline V gene sequence: CDR1 SGHRS, CDR2 YFSETQ. Germline trimming cut 7 bases from V and 4 bases from J; bases unmatched to any gene: 7. CDR3 length: 14 residues. The CDR3 region is CASSVDRGSDTQYF. The CDR3 DNA sequence: TGCGCCAGCTCCGTAGACAGGGGGTCAGATACGCAGTATTTT.

This clone was seen a few times. The V and J genes are TRBV28 and TRBJ1-5; tentatively, D is TRBD1 (6 bases). The CDR3 runs to 16 residues. V was cut by 5 bases and J by 4 bases, with 18 bases left in between. CDR1 MDHEN and CDR2 SYDVKM come from the germline V gene. The CDR3 loop reads CASSPMRQAFNQPQHF. Written as DNA, the CDR3 is TGTGCCAGCAGTCCGATGAGACAGGCGTTTAATCAGCCCCAGCATTTT.

The chain links TRBV11-3 to TRBJ1-1, with D perhaps TRBD1 (5 bases). The CDR3 spans 17 residues. CDR1 and CDR2 from the germline V gene are SGHNT and YENEEA. Deletions cut 0 bases from V and 1 base from J, with 15 bases between. The CDR3 sequence: CASSLEGEVFQNTEAFF. The CDR3 bases are TGTGCCAGCAGCTTAGAGGGGGAGGTCTTTCAGAACACTGAAGCTTTCTTT.

The chain couples TRBV5-5 to TRBJ2-5; no firm D call. The germline V gene has CDR1 SGHKS and CDR2 YYEKEE (reference sequence). This CDR3 spans 14 amino acids. The V end was cut by 2 bases, the J end by 7 bases, with 15 bases between. The CDR3 DNA is TGTGCCAGCAGCTTCGCAGTGATGCCTGGGACCCAGTACTTC. Its translation: CASSFAVMPGTQYF.

This clone was recorded only once. The genes are TRBV7-7 and TRBJ1-1, with TRBD1 as a possible D gene (5 bases). The V gene lost 5 bases and the J gene lost 4 bases, with 11 bases spanning the gap. Per the germline V gene, CDR1 is SSHAT and CDR2 is FNYEAQ (reference sequence). The CDR3 extends over 13 amino acids. This chain's CDR3 is CASSLNGGTEAFF. The CDR3 coding sequence is TGTGCCAGCAGCCTCAACGGGGGCACTGAAGCTTTCTTT.

This clone has a single count. The CDR3 loop is CASSPTGDHEQYF. The CDR3 DNA sequence: TGCGCCAGCAGCCCCACAGGGGACCACGAGCAGTACTTC. The chain recombines TRBV5-1 with TRBJ2-7; 7 nucleotides match TRBD1. The CDR3 extends over 13 amino acids. Per germline, CDR1 SGHRS and CDR2 YFSETQ. Unmatched junction bases numbered 6, after V lost 4 bases and J lost 5 bases.

The rearrangement joins TRBV11-2 to TRBJ1-2; D is undetermined. CDR1 and CDR2 from the germline V gene are SGHAT and FQNNGV. The CDR3 loop spans 13 amino acids. Trimming pared 3 bases from V and 4 bases from J, leaving 9 bases between. In DNA, the CDR3 is TGTGCCAGCAGCTTGGAGGGCGTCTATGGCTACACCTTC. Translating it yields CASSLEGVYGYTF.

On this clone itself: Other DNA sequences in the sample encode the same CDR3. This chain uses TRBV4-1 with TRBJ2-7; TRBD1 aligns across 8 bases. The V gene end was trimmed by 3 bases and the J gene end by 0 bases; junction bases not matched to a gene: 4. Germline V gene data show CDR1 as MGHRA and CDR2 as YSYEKL. CDR3 length: 15 amino acids. CDR3 loop: CASSHGQGSSYEQYF. CDR3 nucleotide sequence: TGCGCCAGCAGCCATGGACAGGGATCCTCCTACGAGCAGTACTTC.

The chain has TRBV28 and TRBJ2-1; 8 bases match TRBD2. V lost 4 bases, J lost 7 bases, and 6 bases stayed unmatched. The V gene's germline CDR1 is MDHEN and CDR2 SYDVKM. There are 14 residues in the CDR3. The CDR3 nucleotides read TGTGCCAGCAGTTCCCCGTCTAGCGGGAATGAGCAGTTCTTC. Encoded protein: CASSSPSSGNEQFF.

The chain recombines TRBV3-1 (or the pseudogene TRBV3-2) with TRBJ2-1; possibly TRBD2 for D (6 bases). V lost 4 bases, J lost 8 bases, and 21 bases lay in between. Germline V CDR1 and CDR2: LGHDT, YNNKEL (reference sequence). The length of the CDR3 is 16 residues. The CDR3 DNA sequence: TGTGCCAGCAGCCTCCACCGGGGGAAGGTTTTCGATGAGCAGTTCTTC. Translating gives CASSLHRGKVFDEQFF.

The chain combines TRBV28 with TRBJ1-1, with D uncertain. This CDR3 contains 11 residues. V was pared by 4 bases and J by 4 bases, with 4 bases between. Germline CDR1 and CDR2: MDHEN and SYDVKM. The CDR3 sequence: CASSYRTEAFF. As DNA, the CDR3 is TGTGCCAGCAGTTATCGCACTGAAGCTTTCTTT.

The chain uses TRBV5-1 and TRBJ1-2, with 7 positions matching TRBD1. Germline loops: CDR1 SGHRS, CDR2 YFSETQ. The CDR3 is 15 residues long. The V segment lost 4 bases and the J segment 4 bases; nucleotides outside the gene matches: 10. The CDR3 region is CASSTGAGPGYGYTF. CDR3 bases: TGCGCCAGCAGCACAGGGGCAGGTCCTGGCTATGGCTACACCTTC. The variable domain in full, completed from reference TRBV5-1 and TRBJ1-2, reads KAGVTQTPRYLIKTRGQQVTLSCSPISGHRSVSWYQQTPGQGLQFLFEYFSETQRNKGNFPGRFSGRQFSNSRSEMNVSTLELGDSALYLCASSTGAGPGYGYTFGSGTRLTVV.

The chain joins TRBV11-2 to TRBJ2-6, with 9 bases that match TRBD1. The CDR3 runs to 19 residues. Trimming removed 3 bases from V and 1 base from J; junction bases left unmatched: 10. Germline CDR1 SGHAT, CDR2 FQNNGV. The CDR3 DNA reads as TGTGCCAGCAGCTTCCGCCCGACAGGGGGAGGATCTGGGGCCAACGTCCTGACTTTC. Amino acids: CASSFRPTGGGSGANVLTF.

CDR3 bases: TGTGCCAGCAGTCCCTCGGGGGGGGAGGATGGCTACACCTTC. Translated: CASSPSGGEDGYTF. The V and J genes are TRBV27 and TRBJ1-2; maybe TRBD1 (5 bases). The germline V gene encodes CDR1 MNHEY and CDR2 SMNVEV (reference sequence). Trimming removed 5 bases from V and 6 bases from J, with 16 bases in between. The CDR3 totals 14 residues.

The J gene is TRBJ1-3, the V gene TRBV21-1. TRBV21-1 is a known pseudogene. There are 17 residues in the CDR3. The CDR3 protein is CASSKVASAFSGNTIYF. CDR3 nucleotides: TGTGCCAGCAGCAAAGTAGCTTCAGCCTTCTCTGGAAACACCATATATTTT.

V and J are TRBV7-2 and TRBJ2-5; TRBD2 agrees at 13 bases. Germline CDR1 SGHTA, CDR2 FQGNSA. V lost 5 bases and J lost 5; bases outside the gene matches: 5. This CDR3 has 15 residues. The CDR3 DNA reads as TGTGCCAGCAGCCGGACTAGCGGGAGTGCGGAGACCCAGTACTTC. It translates to CASSRTSGSAETQYF.

As to this clone: In the same sample, other DNA sequences code for this CDR3. The chain links TRBV18 to TRBJ1-2, with TRBD1 as a possible D gene (6 bases). Trimming stripped 3 bases from V and 4 bases from J, with 12 bases between. Per the germline V gene, CDR1 is KGHSH and CDR2 is LQKENI. There are 14 residues in the CDR3. CDR3 DNA: TGTGCCAGCTCACCGGGACAAGGTACCTATGGCTACACCTTC. Protein sequence: CASSPGQGTYGYTF.

This clone was seen just once. The chain recombines TRBV5-1 with TRBJ2-2; 13 bases map to TRBD2. This CDR3 has 17 residues. CDR1 and CDR2 (germline): SGHRS, YFSETQ. The trim removed 3 bases at V and 7 bases at J, leaving 9 bases unmatched. CDR3 nucleotides: TGCGCCAGCAGCTCCCGGACTAGCGGGAGCTTTATCGGGGAGCTGTTTTTT. This sequence encodes CASSSRTSGSFIGELFF.

This sequence joins TRBV7-2 and TRBJ1-6; 8 bases agree with TRBD1. The germline CDR1 and CDR2 sequences are SGHTA and FQGNSA. Trimming cost V 5 bases and J 7 bases; bases outside gene matches: 10. This CDR3 contains 16 residues. The DNA for the CDR3 is TGTGCCAGCAGCCCAGACGGGACAGGAAGGAATTCACCCCTCCACTTT. This gives the protein CASSPDGTGRNSPLHF. The entire variable domain, with the rest obtained from reference TRBV7-2 and TRBJ1-6, is as follows: GAGVSQSPSNKVTEKGKDVELRCDPISGHTALYWYRQSLGQGLEFLIYFQGNSAPDKSGLPSDRFSAERTGGSVSTLTIQRTQQEDSAVYLCASSPDGTGRNSPLHFGNGTRLTVT.

The J gene is TRBJ2-5, the V gene TRBV7-9, with 8 bases identical to TRBD1. CDR1 SEHNR and CDR2 FQNEAQ come from the germline V gene (reference sequence). Trimming took 0 bases from V and 2 from J; bases not matched to a gene: 5. This CDR3 is built from 16 residues. The CDR3 region is CASSLALRTGQETQYF. Here the CDR3 DNA reads TGTGCCAGCAGCTTAGCGCTTAGGACAGGGCAAGAGACCCAGTACTTC.

The CDR3 DNA is TGTGCCAGCAGCCGAGGACTAGCGGCCACCCAAGAGACCCAGTACTTC. This translates into CASSRGLAATQETQYF. This chain uses TRBV4-2 with TRBJ2-5, with 10 bases that match TRBD2. Germline assignment: CDR1 LGHNA and CDR2 YNFKEQ. CDR3 length: 16 residues. V shed 4 bases and J 1 base; nucleotides not matched to a gene: 6.

The CDR3 here is CASSALIRDKYYEQYF. In DNA, the CDR3 is TGTGCCAGCAGCGCCCTGATCCGGGACAAGTATTACGAGCAGTACTTC. The J gene is TRBJ2-7, the V gene TRBV21-1; the table gives TRBD1 as D, unverified against the DNA. TRBV21-1 is classified as a pseudogene. The CDR3 consists of 16 residues.

The chain has TRBV5-6 and TRBJ1-3; D unclear. Per the germline V gene, CDR1 is SGHDT and CDR2 is YYEEEE. The V gene lost 4 bases and the J gene lost 2 bases, with 10 bases spanning the gap. The CDR3 runs 14 residues. The CDR3 is CASSPEPTGNTIYF. CDR3 coding DNA: TGTGCCAGCAGCCCGGAGCCAACTGGAAACACCATATATTTT.